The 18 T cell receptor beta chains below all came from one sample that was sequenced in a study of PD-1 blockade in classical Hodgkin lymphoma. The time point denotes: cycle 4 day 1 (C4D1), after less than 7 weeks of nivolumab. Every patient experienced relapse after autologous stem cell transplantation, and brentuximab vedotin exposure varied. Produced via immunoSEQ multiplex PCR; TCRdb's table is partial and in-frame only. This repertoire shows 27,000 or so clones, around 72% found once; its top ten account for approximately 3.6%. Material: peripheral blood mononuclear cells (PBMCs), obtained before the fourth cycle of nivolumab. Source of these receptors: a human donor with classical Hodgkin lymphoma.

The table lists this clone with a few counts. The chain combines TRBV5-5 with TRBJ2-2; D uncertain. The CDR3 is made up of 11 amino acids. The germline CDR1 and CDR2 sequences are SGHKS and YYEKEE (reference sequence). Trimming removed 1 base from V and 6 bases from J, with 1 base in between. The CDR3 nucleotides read TGTGCCAGCAGCTTGCCCGGGGAGCTGTTTTTT. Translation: CASSLPGELFF.

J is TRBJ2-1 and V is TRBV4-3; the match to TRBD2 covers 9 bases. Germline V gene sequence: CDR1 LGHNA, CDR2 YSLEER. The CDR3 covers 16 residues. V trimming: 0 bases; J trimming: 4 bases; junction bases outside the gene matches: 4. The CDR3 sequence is CASSQDLAGNYNEQFF. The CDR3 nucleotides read TGCGCCAGCAGCCAAGATCTAGCGGGGAATTACAATGAGCAGTTCTTC.

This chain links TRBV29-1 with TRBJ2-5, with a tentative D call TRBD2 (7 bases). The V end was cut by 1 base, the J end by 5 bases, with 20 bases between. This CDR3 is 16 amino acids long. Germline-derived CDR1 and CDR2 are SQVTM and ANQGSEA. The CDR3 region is CSVEVGGARLIETQYF. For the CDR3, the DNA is TGCAGCGTTGAAGTAGGGGGGGCGCGATTAATCGAGACCCAGTACTTC.

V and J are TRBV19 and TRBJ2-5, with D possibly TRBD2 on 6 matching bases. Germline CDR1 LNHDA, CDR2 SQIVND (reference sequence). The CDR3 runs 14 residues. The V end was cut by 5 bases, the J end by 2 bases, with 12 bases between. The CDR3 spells CASSLRDFQETQYF. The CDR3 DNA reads TGTGCCAGTAGTCTCCGGGACTTTCAAGAGACCCAGTACTTC.

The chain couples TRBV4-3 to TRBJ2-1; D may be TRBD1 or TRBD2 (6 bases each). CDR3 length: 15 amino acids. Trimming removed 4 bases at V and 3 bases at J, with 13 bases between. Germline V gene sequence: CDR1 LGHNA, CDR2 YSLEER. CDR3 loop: CASSLPGGGYNEQFF. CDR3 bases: TGCGCCAGCAGCCTCCCCGGGGGCGGCTACAATGAGCAGTTCTTC.

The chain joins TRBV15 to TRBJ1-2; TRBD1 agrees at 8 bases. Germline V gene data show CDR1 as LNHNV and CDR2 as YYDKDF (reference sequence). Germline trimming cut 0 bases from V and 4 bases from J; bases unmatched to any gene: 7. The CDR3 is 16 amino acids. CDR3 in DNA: TGTGCCACCAGCAGAGATCGATCGACAGGGGCCTATGGCTACACCTTC. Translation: CATSRDRSTGAYGYTF.

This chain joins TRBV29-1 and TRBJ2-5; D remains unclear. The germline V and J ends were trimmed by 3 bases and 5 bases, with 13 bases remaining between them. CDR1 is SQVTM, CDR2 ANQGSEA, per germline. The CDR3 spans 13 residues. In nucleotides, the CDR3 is TGCAGCGTTGAGTGGCAGCTCGGGGAGACCCAGTACTTC. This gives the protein CSVEWQLGETQYF.

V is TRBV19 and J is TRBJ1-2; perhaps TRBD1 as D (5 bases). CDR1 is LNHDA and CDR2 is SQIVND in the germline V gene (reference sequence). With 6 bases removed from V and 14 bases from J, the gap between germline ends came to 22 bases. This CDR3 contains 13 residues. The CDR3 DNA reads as TGTGCCAGTAGCACAATAGGGGCAGAGGGTAGGACCTTC. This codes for CASSTIGAEGRTF. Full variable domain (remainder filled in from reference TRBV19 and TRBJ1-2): DGGITQSPKYLFRKEGQNVTLSCEQNLNHDAMYWYRQDPGQGLRLIYYSQIVNDFQKGDIAEGYSVSREKKESFPLTVTSAQKNPTAFYLCASSTIGAEGRTFGSGTRLTVV.

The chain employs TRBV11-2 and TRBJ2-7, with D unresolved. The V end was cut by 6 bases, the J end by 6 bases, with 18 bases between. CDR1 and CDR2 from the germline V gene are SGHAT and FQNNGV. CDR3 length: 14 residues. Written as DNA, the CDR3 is TGTGCCAGCAGTCTAGGAGTGCAGCCCCTCGAGCAGTACTTC. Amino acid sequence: CASSLGVQPLEQYF.

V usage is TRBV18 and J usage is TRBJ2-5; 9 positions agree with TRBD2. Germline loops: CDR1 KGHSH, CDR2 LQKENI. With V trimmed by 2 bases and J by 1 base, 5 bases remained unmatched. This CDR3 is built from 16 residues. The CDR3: CASSPFKREVQETQYF. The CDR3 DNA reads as TGTGCCAGCTCACCATTCAAGCGGGAGGTCCAAGAGACCCAGTACTTC. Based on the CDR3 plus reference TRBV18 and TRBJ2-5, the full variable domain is NAGVMQNPRHLVRRRGQEARLRCSPMKGHSHVYWYRQLPEEGLKFMVYLQKENIIDESGMPKERFSAEFPKEGPSILRIQQVVRGDSAAYFCASSPFKREVQETQYFGPGTRLLVL.

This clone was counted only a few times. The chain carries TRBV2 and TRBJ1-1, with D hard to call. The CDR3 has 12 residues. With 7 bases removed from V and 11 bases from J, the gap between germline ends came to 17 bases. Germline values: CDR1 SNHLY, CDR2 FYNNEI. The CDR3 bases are TGTGCCAGCACCTCTACTAAGCTTGGTGCTTTCTTT. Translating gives CASTSTKLGAFF. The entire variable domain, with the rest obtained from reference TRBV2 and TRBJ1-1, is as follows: EPEVTQTPSHQVTQMGQEVILRCVPISNHLYFYWYRQILGQKVEFLVSFYNNEISEKSEIFDDQFSVERPDGSNFTLKIRSTKLEDSAMYFCASTSTKLGAFFGQGTRLTVV.

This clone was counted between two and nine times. The chain's CDR3 is CASSLGGYGNQPQHF. CDR3 nucleotide sequence: TGTGCCAGCAGCTTGGGGGGATATGGCAATCAGCCCCAGCATTTT. The rearrangement uses TRBV5-6 and TRBJ1-5; D gene unclear. This CDR3 spans 15 amino acids. The V gene's germline CDR1 is SGHDT and CDR2 YYEEEE. V was trimmed by 0 bases and J by 2 bases, leaving 9 bases between them.

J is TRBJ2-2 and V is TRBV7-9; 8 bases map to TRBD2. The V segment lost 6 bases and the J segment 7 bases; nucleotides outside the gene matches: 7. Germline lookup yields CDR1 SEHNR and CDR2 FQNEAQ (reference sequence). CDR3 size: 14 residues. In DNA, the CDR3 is TGTGCCAGCAGACGGGGAGCGGGAGACGGGGAGCTGTTTTTT. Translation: CASRRGAGDGELFF.

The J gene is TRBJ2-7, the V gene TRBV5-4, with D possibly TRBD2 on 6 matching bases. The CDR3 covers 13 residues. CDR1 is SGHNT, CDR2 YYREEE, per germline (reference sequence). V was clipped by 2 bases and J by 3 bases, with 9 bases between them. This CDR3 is CASSFGGSYEQYF. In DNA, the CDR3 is TGTGCCAGCAGCTTCGGGGGAAGCTACGAGCAGTACTTC.

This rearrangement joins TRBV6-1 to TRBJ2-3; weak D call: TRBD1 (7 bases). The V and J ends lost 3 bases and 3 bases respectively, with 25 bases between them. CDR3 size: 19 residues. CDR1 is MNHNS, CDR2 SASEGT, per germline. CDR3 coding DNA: TGTGCCAGCAGTGACTGGGGAGGACAGGCAGAAATCGAGACAGATACGCAGTATTTT. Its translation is CASSDWGGQAEIETDTQYF.

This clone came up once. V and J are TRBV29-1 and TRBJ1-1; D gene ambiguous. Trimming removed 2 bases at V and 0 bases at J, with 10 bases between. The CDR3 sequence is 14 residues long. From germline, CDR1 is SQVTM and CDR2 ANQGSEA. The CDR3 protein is CSVEKVSMNTEAFF. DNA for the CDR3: TGCAGCGTTGAAAAAGTCTCTATGAACACTGAAGCTTTCTTT.

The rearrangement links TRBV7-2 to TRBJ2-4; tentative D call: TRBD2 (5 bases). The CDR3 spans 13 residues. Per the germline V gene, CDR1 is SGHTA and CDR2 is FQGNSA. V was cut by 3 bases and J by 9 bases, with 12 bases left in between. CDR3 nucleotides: TGTGCCAGCAGCTTGGGAGCAGTCGCCATTCAGTACTTC. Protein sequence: CASSLGAVAIQYF.

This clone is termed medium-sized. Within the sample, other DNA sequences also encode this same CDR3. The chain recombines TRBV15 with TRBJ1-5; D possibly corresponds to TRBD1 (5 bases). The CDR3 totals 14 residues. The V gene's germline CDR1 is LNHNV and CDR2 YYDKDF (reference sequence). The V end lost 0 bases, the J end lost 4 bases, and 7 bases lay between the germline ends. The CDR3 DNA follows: TGTGCCACCAGCAGAGATGGGGGGAATCAGCCCCAGCATTTT. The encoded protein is CATSRDGGNQPQHF. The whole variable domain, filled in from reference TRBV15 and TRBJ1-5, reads DAMVIQNPRYQVTQFGKPVTLSCSQTLNHNVMYWYQQKSSQAPKLLFHYYDKDFNNEADTPDNFQSRRPNTSFCFLDIRSPGLGDTAMYLCATSRDGGNQPQHFGDGTRLSIL.